The 31 T cell receptor beta chains given below trace back to one sample, sequenced in a study of cytomegalovirus exposure and HLA in healthy donors. Researchers ran the PCR with 60 Vbeta and 13 Jbeta primers. TCRdb's table, derived via immunoSEQ multiplex PCR, lists solely in-frame clones and lacks some. Of 150,000 to 200,000 clones listed, roughly 82% are singletons. The sample was PBMCs. The receptors here all came from a girl aged 5-17 years in good health and CMV-seropositive.

The rearrangement joins TRBV28 to TRBJ1-3; unclear D gene. Germline CDR1 reads MDHEN; CDR2 reads SYDVKM. This CDR3 region has 17 residues. V was clipped by 6 bases and J by 0 bases, with 18 bases between them. The CDR3 DNA sequence: TGTGCCAGCAGAACTACCGAGGGCAAGCTCTCTGGAAACACCATATATTTT. It encodes CASRTTEGKLSGNTIYF.

The V and J genes are TRBV5-5 and TRBJ2-1, with 13 positions matching TRBD2. The germline V gene has CDR1 SGHKS and CDR2 YYEKEE (reference sequence). After removal of 4 bases from V and 8 bases from J, the junction contained 6 bases not matched to a gene. The length of the CDR3 is 15 residues. CDR3 in DNA: TGTGCCAGCAGCCCCTGGACTAGCGGGAGCCATGAGCAGTTCTTC. Its translation is CASSPWTSGSHEQFF.

V usage is TRBV11-2 and J usage is TRBJ1-4; 8 bases fit TRBD1. The CDR3 loop spans 13 amino acids. CDR1 is SGHAT and CDR2 is FQNNGV in the germline V gene. Germline trimming cut 5 bases from V and 14 bases from J; bases unmatched to any gene: 10. Here the CDR3 reads CASSPNRGQGLFF. In DNA form, the CDR3 reads TGTGCCAGCAGCCCGAACCGAGGACAGGGCCTGTTTTTT.

The chain combines TRBV28 with TRBJ2-3; no clear D gene. Germline CDR1 MDHEN, CDR2 SYDVKM. The CDR3 runs to 13 residues. Here the CDR3 reads CATKGSATDTQYF. The CDR3 DNA follows: TGTGCAACCAAAGGCAGCGCGACAGATACGCAGTATTTT. Drawing the rest from reference TRBV28 and TRBJ2-3, the complete variable domain is DVKVTQSSRYLVKRTGEKVFLECVQDMDHENMFWYRQDPGLGLRLIYFSYDVKMKEKGDIPEGYSVSREKKERFSLILESASTNQTSMYLCATKGSATDTQYFGPGTRLTVL.

This sequence joins TRBV15 and TRBJ2-7; 16 bases match TRBD2. V was clipped by 3 bases and J by 4 bases; unmatched bases: 9. Germline assignment: CDR1 LNHNV and CDR2 YYDKDF (reference sequence). The CDR3 has 18 amino acids. In DNA form, the CDR3 reads TGTGCCACCAGCAGGGCGGGACTAGCGGGAGGGCCTGGGTACGAGCAGTACTTC. Protein sequence: CATSRAGLAGGPGYEQYF.

The CDR3 coding sequence is TGTGCCAGCAGGTCGAGACAGGGGGTATGGGAAAAACTGTTTTTT. As protein: CASRSRQGVWEKLFF. V is TRBV2 and J is TRBJ1-4; 9 bases are shared with TRBD1. CDR1 is SNHLY and CDR2 is FYNNEI in the germline V gene. Trimming at V came to 6 bases and at J to 8 bases, leaving 10 bases not matched to a gene. This CDR3 contains 15 residues.

J is TRBJ2-7 and V is TRBV18; weak D call: TRBD1 (6 bases). The CDR3 runs 15 residues. Germline V CDR1 and CDR2: KGHSH, LQKENI. V gave up 3 bases and J gave up 3 bases, with 15 bases separating them. The CDR3 loop is CASSPISGHYYEQYF. CDR3 coding DNA: TGTGCCAGCTCACCGATCTCGGGACACTACTACGAGCAGTACTTC.

This chain connects TRBV5-1 to TRBJ2-1, with D possibly TRBD1 on 5 matching bases. The CDR3 is 14 residues long. V lost 5 bases, J lost 4 bases, and 13 bases lay in between. Looked up from germline, CDR1 is SGHRS and CDR2 is YFSETQ. The CDR3 reads CASSFLTEYNEQFF. Written as DNA, the CDR3 is TGCGCCAGCAGTTTTTTGACAGAGTACAATGAGCAGTTCTTC. The full variable domain, with the rest looked up from reference TRBV5-1 and TRBJ2-1, is KAGVTQTPRYLIKTRGQQVTLSCSPISGHRSVSWYQQTPGQGLQFLFEYFSETQRNKGNFPGRFSGRQFSNSRSEMNVSTLELGDSALYLCASSFLTEYNEQFFGPGTRLTVL.

The rearrangement uses TRBV10-3 and TRBJ2-5; TRBD2 aligns across 10 bases. Germline assignment: CDR1 ENHRY and CDR2 SYGVKD. V shed 3 bases and J 4 bases; nucleotides not matched to a gene: 5. The CDR3 is 15 residues long. In DNA form, the CDR3 reads TGTGCCATCAGTGATCCTTCTAGCGGGAGAGAGACCCAGTACTTC. Translating it yields CAISDPSSGRETQYF.

This chain uses TRBV6-1 with TRBJ1-1; 7 bases are a match to TRBD1. The germline V gene has CDR1 MNHNS and CDR2 SASEGT. This CDR3 contains 14 residues. V shed 6 bases and J 1 base; nucleotides not matched to a gene: 5. The CDR3 nucleotides read TGTGCCAGCAGAGCCGGGACAGAGAACACTGAAGCTTTCTTT. Its protein product is CASRAGTENTEAFF.

The V call is TRBV10-3, the J call TRBJ1-5; tentatively, D is TRBD1 (6 bases). V dropped 6 bases and J dropped 3 bases, with 12 bases sitting between them. Germline loops: CDR1 ENHRY, CDR2 SYGVKD. This CDR3 has 14 amino acids. The CDR3 loop is CAISPDRTNQPQHF. CDR3 nucleotide sequence: TGTGCCATCAGCCCTGACAGGACCAATCAGCCCCAGCATTTT.

This chain uses TRBV7-2 with TRBJ2-7, with 8 bases fitting TRBD1. CDR3 size: 16 residues. Germline loops: CDR1 SGHTA, CDR2 FQGNSA. Trimming removed 1 base from V and 3 bases from J; junction bases left unmatched: 8. Here the CDR3 reads CASSLDSGGYGYEQYF. The DNA for the CDR3 is TGTGCCAGCAGCTTAGATTCAGGGGGCTACGGCTACGAGCAGTACTTC.

This clone came up once. The chain carries TRBV13 and TRBJ2-7; D possibly corresponds to TRBD2 (5 bases). Germline CDR1 is PRHDT and CDR2 is FYEKMQ (reference sequence). CDR3 size: 15 residues. The ends were cut back, 4 bases at V and 1 base at J, with 14 bases in the middle. The CDR3 DNA reads as TGTGCCAGCAGCTCCAGGCTAGCCCCTTCCTACGAGCAGTACTTC. It encodes CASSSRLAPSYEQYF.

A note on this clone: Mismatch with germline at one junction end may stem from a read error. The V and J genes are TRBV4-3 and TRBJ1-5; no clear D gene. CDR1 is LGHNA, CDR2 YSLEER, per germline. The CDR3 runs 15 residues. The CDR3 sequence: CTSSQRVQTNQPQHF. The CDR3 DNA sequence: TGCACCAGCAGCCAAAGAGTACAGACCAATCAGCCCCAGCATTTT.

The chain couples TRBV7-9 to TRBJ1-3; 7 bases match TRBD1. CDR1 is SEHNR, CDR2 FQNEAQ, per germline (reference sequence). V dropped 4 bases and J dropped 0; count of bases not matched to a gene: 6. This CDR3 has 16 amino acids. The CDR3 sequence is CASSSIQGNSGNTIYF. CDR3 bases: TGTGCCAGCAGCTCAATACAGGGGAACTCTGGAAACACCATATATTTT. The full variable domain, rest sourced from reference TRBV7-9 and TRBJ1-3, is DTGVSQNPRHKITKRGQNVTFRCDPISEHNRLYWYRQTLGQGPEFLTYFQNEAQLEKSRLLSDRFSAERPKGSFSTLEIQRTEQGDSAMYLCASSSIQGNSGNTIYFGEGSWLTVV.

The rearrangement joins TRBV5-5 to TRBJ2-7, with D unresolved. This CDR3 is built from 13 residues. Germline-derived CDR1 and CDR2 are SGHKS and YYEKEE (reference sequence). V was trimmed by 4 bases and J by 0 bases, leaving 8 bases between them. The CDR3 sequence: CASSNSNSYEQYF. CDR3 nucleotide sequence: TGTGCCAGCAGCAATTCAAACTCCTACGAGCAGTACTTC.

This chain links TRBV28 with TRBJ2-3; 11 positions agree with TRBD1. The germline gives CDR1 MDHEN, CDR2 SYDVKM. V dropped 5 bases and J dropped 1; count of bases not matched to a gene: 8. The CDR3 contains 17 residues. For the CDR3, the DNA is TGTGCCAGCAGTCCAGGACAGGGGGCGCCGGGCACAGATACGCAGTATTTT. It yields the protein CASSPGQGAPGTDTQYF.

The gene calls are TRBV4-1 and TRBJ1-1; D not resolved. The CDR3 length is 17 residues. The germline V gene encodes CDR1 MGHRA and CDR2 YSYEKL. Trimming stripped 3 bases from V and 0 bases from J, with 17 bases between. The CDR3: CASSHDRARGMNTEAFF. The CDR3 DNA reads as TGCGCCAGCAGCCACGACCGGGCGCGGGGAATGAACACTGAAGCTTTCTTT.

The count of this clone is one. The chain employs TRBV5-1 and TRBJ2-7; 10 bases are a match to TRBD2. The CDR3 runs 16 residues. J lost 3 bases, V lost 2 bases, and 8 bases had no gene match. In germline, CDR1 is SGHRS, CDR2 YFSETQ. The CDR3 region is CASSLALGTSDYEQYF. The DNA of the CDR3 is TGCGCCAGCAGCTTAGCCCTCGGGACTAGCGACTACGAGCAGTACTTC. The variable domain in full, completed from reference TRBV5-1 and TRBJ2-7, reads KAGVTQTPRYLIKTRGQQVTLSCSPISGHRSVSWYQQTPGQGLQFLFEYFSETQRNKGNFPGRFSGRQFSNSRSEMNVSTLELGDSALYLCASSLALGTSDYEQYFGPGTRLTVT.

The rearrangement uses TRBV6-1 and TRBJ1-4; D possibly corresponds to TRBD1 (5 bases). Germline CDR1 and CDR2: MNHNS and SASEGT. This CDR3 spans 12 amino acids. Between the trimmed V and J ends, which lost 8 bases and 12 bases, there was a span of 16 bases. The CDR3 reads CASGWGGVELFF. Written as DNA, the CDR3 is TGTGCCAGCGGGTGGGGGGGAGTTGAACTGTTTTTT.

This clone has only one observation. This sequence joins TRBV19 and TRBJ2-6, with D maybe TRBD2 (5 bases). CDR1 and CDR2 from the germline V gene are LNHDA and SQIVND (reference sequence). This CDR3 spans 16 amino acids. Trimming took 3 bases from V and 1 from J, leaving 10 bases between them. CDR3 in DNA: TGTGCCAGTAGTATTGGACTCCGGTCTGGGGCCAACGTCCTGACTTTC. This gives the protein CASSIGLRSGANVLTF. The whole variable domain, remainder taken from reference TRBV19 and TRBJ2-6, is DGGITQSPKYLFRKEGQNVTLSCEQNLNHDAMYWYRQDPGQGLRLIYYSQIVNDFQKGDIAEGYSVSREKKESFPLTVTSAQKNPTAFYLCASSIGLRSGANVLTFGAGSRLTVL.

The J gene is TRBJ2-1, the V gene TRBV18, with TRBD2 matching over 9 bases. The CDR3 length is 15 residues. Per germline, CDR1 KGHSH and CDR2 LQKENI. Trimming cost V 4 bases and J 7 bases; bases outside gene matches: 8. The CDR3 sequence is CASSREREDGNEQFF. CDR3 coding DNA: TGTGCCAGCTCACGGGAGCGGGAGGACGGAAATGAGCAGTTCTTC.

The chain has TRBV28 and TRBJ1-1, with no clear D. The V and J ends lost 6 bases and 8 bases respectively, with 10 bases between them. The CDR3 is 11 amino acids. Germline CDR1 is MDHEN and CDR2 is SYDVKM. Here the CDR3 reads CASRKHMEAFF. Here the CDR3 DNA reads TGTGCCAGCAGGAAACACATGGAAGCTTTCTTT.

This sequence joins TRBV10-3 and TRBJ1-4, with 8 bases that match TRBD1. V was clipped by 4 bases and J by 3 bases; unmatched bases: 7. The CDR3 is made up of 16 amino acids. Germline V gene lookup returns CDR1 ENHRY and CDR2 SYGVKD. The CDR3 DNA sequence: TGTGCCATCAGTGCAACAGGGGGTATCTCTAATGAAAAACTGTTTTTT. This gives the protein CAISATGGISNEKLFF.

The CDR3 DNA sequence: TGTGCCAGCAGCGACCGGGGTCGTCATGAGGAGCAGTACTTC. Protein product: CASSDRGRHEEQYF. The chain carries TRBV6-6 and TRBJ2-7; possibly TRBD2 for D (5 bases). CDR1 and CDR2 from the germline V gene are MNHNY and SVGAGI (reference sequence). V shed 6 bases and J shed 7 bases, with 19 bases lying between them. This CDR3 contains 14 residues.

V is TRBV11-2 and J is TRBJ2-1; TRBD2 is a possible D gene (5 bases). Trimming cost V 2 bases and J 7 bases, with 15 bases left between them. CDR1 is SGHAT and CDR2 is FQNNGV in the germline V gene. The CDR3 consists of 15 residues. The CDR3 spells CASSLIRGGFNEQFF. CDR3 nucleotides: TGTGCCAGCAGCTTAATTCGGGGTGGGTTTAATGAGCAGTTCTTC.

This chain uses TRBV7-2 with TRBJ2-7; tentative D call: TRBD2 (5 bases). This CDR3 is built from 14 residues. Germline CDR1 and CDR2: SGHTA and FQGNSA. The ends were cut back, 5 bases at V and 1 base at J, with 12 bases in the middle. The CDR3 bases are TGTGCCAGCAGCCCATGGACTGGGTCCTACGAGCAGTACTTC. Residues: CASSPWTGSYEQYF.

V gene TRBV5-1 combines with J gene TRBJ2-2; 7 bases agree with TRBD1. This CDR3 has 15 residues. V lost 3 bases and J lost 2; bases outside the gene matches: 4. Germline loops: CDR1 SGHRS, CDR2 YFSETQ. The CDR3 here is CASSSGTVNTGELFF. CDR3 nucleotide sequence: TGCGCCAGCAGCTCCGGGACAGTTAACACCGGGGAGCTGTTTTTT.

This chain links TRBV19 with TRBJ2-1; 12 positions match TRBD1. This CDR3 region has 14 residues. CDR1 is LNHDA, CDR2 SQIVND, per germline (reference sequence). V lost 7 bases and J lost 7; bases outside the gene matches: 5. The CDR3 DNA follows: TGTGCCAGTAAGGGACAGGGGGCCTTGAATGAGCAGTTCTTC. Its translation: CASKGQGALNEQFF.

This clone is a singleton in its sample. The chain uses TRBV6-4 and TRBJ1-5, with 8 nucleotides matching TRBD1. The trim removed 6 bases at V and 7 bases at J, leaving 11 bases unmatched. The CDR3 totals 15 residues. CDR1 is MRHNA, CDR2 SNTAGT, per germline. The CDR3 sequence is CASSSRTGLRQPQHF. In DNA form, the CDR3 reads TGTGCCAGCAGCTCCCGGACAGGGCTAAGACAGCCCCAGCATTTT.

The chain links TRBV18 to TRBJ1-2; D is perhaps TRBD1 (6 bases). CDR3 length: 14 residues. V was trimmed by 5 bases and J by 2 bases, leaving 12 bases between them. Germline assignment: CDR1 KGHSH and CDR2 LQKENI. The CDR3 bases are TGTGCCAGCTCAGCTAGGACAGAGAACTATGGCTACACCTTC. Its protein is CASSARTENYGYTF.